One and the same sample provided the 30 T cell receptor beta chains below, sequenced in a study of T-cell reconstitution after alpha-beta-depleted transplantation in children. Researchers prepared the TCRbeta library using unique molecular identifiers, the study reports. TCRdb reprocessed the PCR reads via MiXCR and lists one record per CDR3 protein. The table includes a few hundred thousand distinct CDR3 sequences, around 13% detected once. Source: PBMCs from the stem cell graft donor, taken from the stem cell graft. These receptor sequences come from a human donor who donated a stem cell graft to a child with combined immunodeficiency.

This clonotype has at least ten counts. The chain joins TRBV4-3 to TRBJ2-1, with 8 bases aligning to TRBD1. Germline values: CDR1 LGHNA, CDR2 YSLEER. The trim removed 4 bases at V and 5 bases at J, leaving 4 bases unmatched. The CDR3 extends over 14 amino acids. CDR3: CASSPGQVNNEQFF. The CDR3 DNA is TGCGCCAGCAGCCCGGGACAGGTAAACAATGAGCAGTTCTTC.

This clonotype was counted many times. This chain joins TRBV4-3 and TRBJ1-1, with 11 positions matching TRBD1. This CDR3 contains 19 residues. The ends lost 2 bases at V and 5 bases at J; junction bases unmatched: 16. CDR1 is LGHNA, CDR2 YSLEER, per germline. CDR3 DNA: TGCGCCAGCAGCCAATCCCCCAGCTGGACAGGGGGCATAAGTACTGAAGCTTTCTTT. This gives the protein CASSQSPSWTGGISTEAFF.

The V and J genes are TRBV24-1 and TRBJ2-2; 12 positions agree with TRBD2. V was clipped by 5 bases and J by 7 bases; unmatched bases: 13. The germline gives CDR1 KGHDR, CDR2 SFDVKD. The CDR3 length is 18 residues. CDR3 sequence: CATSAWGRTSGIFGELFF. The DNA of the CDR3 is TGTGCCACCAGTGCCTGGGGCCGGACTAGCGGGATCTTCGGGGAGCTGTTTTTT.

This clonotype was seen many times. V is TRBV24-1 and J is TRBJ1-1; D not certain. V was shortened by 4 bases and J by 1 base, with 6 bases between the two germline ends. The germline V gene has CDR1 KGHDR and CDR2 SFDVKD. This CDR3 region has 13 residues. The CDR3: CATSDAANTEAFF. The DNA of the CDR3 is TGTGCCACCAGTGACGCAGCGAACACTGAAGCTTTCTTT.

This sequence joins TRBV2 and TRBJ2-7; D gene ambiguous. V gave up 4 bases and J gave up 0 bases, with 10 bases separating them. Germline-derived CDR1 and CDR2 are SNHLY and FYNNEI. CDR3 length: 14 amino acids. CDR3 nucleotide sequence: TGTGCCAGCAGTGGCCACTTAGCCTCCTACGAGCAGTACTTC. Residues: CASSGHLASYEQYF.

This clonotype was recorded many times. The CDR3 protein is CASSAWDRGVAGELFF. In nucleotides, the CDR3 is TGTGCCAGCAGTGCCTGGGACAGGGGCGTCGCCGGGGAGCTGTTTTTT. The V and J genes are TRBV6-2 or TRBV6-3 and TRBJ2-2, with TRBD1 matching over 10 bases. V shed 5 bases and J 6 bases; nucleotides not matched to a gene: 9. The CDR3 has 16 residues. Germline CDR1 is MNHEY and CDR2 is SVGEGT.

This clonotype has more than one count but fewer than ten. The chain combines TRBV6-1 with TRBJ1-5; D perhaps matches TRBD1 (5 bases). The CDR3 contains 14 residues. V was trimmed by 1 base and J by 7 bases, leaving 11 bases between them. CDR1 is MNHNS and CDR2 is SASEGT in the germline V gene. The CDR3 sequence is CASSEGDSGQPQHF. The CDR3, as DNA: TGTGCCAGCAGTGAAGGGGACTCTGGACAGCCCCAGCATTTT.

The table lists this clonotype with a few counts. This sequence joins TRBV24-1 and TRBJ2-5, with D perhaps being TRBD1 or TRBD2 (5 bases each). CDR3 size: 13 residues. V shed 5 bases and J shed 2 bases, with 8 bases lying between them. CDR1 and CDR2 from the germline V gene are KGHDR and SFDVKD. In DNA, the CDR3 is TGTGCCACCAGTGGAGGGGTTCAAGAGACCCAGTACTTC. The encoded protein is CATSGGVQETQYF.

This clonotype was observed a handful of times. The chain combines TRBV5-1 with TRBJ2-5, with D perhaps given as TRBD1 or TRBD2 (5 bases each). The CDR3 covers 13 residues. V lost 5 bases and J lost 5, with 13 bases in between. CDR1 is SGHRS and CDR2 is YFSETQ in the germline V gene. The CDR3 region has the DNA TGCGCCAGCAGTTGGGACGTCGGGGAGACCCAGTACTTC. Its translation: CASSWDVGETQYF. The whole variable domain, filled in from reference TRBV5-1 and TRBJ2-5, reads KAGVTQTPRYLIKTRGQQVTLSCSPISGHRSVSWYQQTPGQGLQFLFEYFSETQRNKGNFPGRFSGRQFSNSRSEMNVSTLELGDSALYLCASSWDVGETQYFGPGTRLLVL.

This clonotype came up a few times. V and J are TRBV5-1 and TRBJ2-7, with 8 bases lining up with TRBD2. V shed 4 bases, J shed 1 base, and the junction held 10 bases outside the gene matches. The length of the CDR3 is 16 residues. Germline V gene sequence: CDR1 SGHRS, CDR2 YFSETQ. This CDR3 is CASSATSVSGSYEQYF. The CDR3 coding sequence is TGCGCCAGCAGCGCGACTAGCGTGAGCGGTTCCTACGAGCAGTACTTC.

The chain couples TRBV6-1 to TRBJ1-1, with 7 positions matching TRBD1. CDR1 and CDR2 from the germline V gene are MNHNS and SASEGT. With V trimmed by 6 bases and J by 4 bases, 11 bases remained unmatched. The CDR3 is made up of 15 amino acids. The CDR3 loop reads CASSRRGDRSTEAFF. The CDR3 region has the DNA TGTGCCAGCAGCCGCAGGGGGGATAGGAGCACTGAAGCTTTCTTT.

CDR3 protein: CASRSRGGRGEQYF. The CDR3 DNA follows: TGTGCCAGCAGAAGTAGGGGAGGGCGAGGCGAGCAGTACTTC. This chain uses TRBV7-2 with TRBJ2-7, with TRBD2 identical over 7 bases. The trim removed 6 bases at V and 6 bases at J, leaving 11 bases unmatched. CDR3 size: 14 residues. The germline V gene encodes CDR1 SGHTA and CDR2 FQGNSA.

This clonotype was detected many times. The chain has TRBV7-2 and TRBJ2-3; D may be TRBD1 (6 bases). This CDR3 comprises 14 residues. Germline V gene sequence: CDR1 SGHTA, CDR2 FQGNSA. The V end lost 5 bases, the J end lost 0 bases, and 9 bases lay between the germline ends. The CDR3 nucleotides are TGTGCCAGCAGCATCGGACAGAGCACAGATACGCAGTATTTT. Its translation: CASSIGQSTDTQYF.

The CDR3 loop is CASSPSLLANVLTF. The CDR3 DNA sequence: TGCGCCAGCAGCCCCTCCCTCTTGGCCAACGTCCTGACTTTC. The chain employs TRBV4-3 and TRBJ2-6; D uncertain. Per the germline V gene, CDR1 is LGHNA and CDR2 is YSLEER. The V end lost 4 bases, the J end lost 6 bases, and 10 bases lay between the germline ends. There are 14 residues in the CDR3.

The chain uses TRBV7-2 and TRBJ2-7; D is perhaps TRBD2 (7 bases). Germline V lookup: CDR1 SGHTA, CDR2 FQGNSA. V shed 7 bases and J shed 6 bases, with 22 bases lying between them. The CDR3 is made up of 15 amino acids. The CDR3 is CASIPHGGRGFEQYF. The CDR3 DNA sequence: TGTGCCAGCATCCCCCATGGGGGGCGGGGGTTCGAGCAGTACTTC.

The sample holds a few counts of this clonotype. For the CDR3, the DNA is TGTGCCATCAGTGAGCCGACTGTGGACCCCGGAGGTCAAGAGACCCAGTACTTC. This codes for CAISEPTVDPGGQETQYF. V and J are TRBV10-3 and TRBJ2-5, with D perhaps matching TRBD2 (5 bases). Trimming took off 2 bases at V and 2 bases at J, with 21 bases between the two ends. This CDR3 comprises 18 residues. Looked up from germline, CDR1 is ENHRY and CDR2 is SYGVKD.

This clonotype appeared a few times. In DNA form, the CDR3 reads TGCAGCGCAGGGGACAGGGATGAAGGCTACACCTTC. Amino acids: CSAGDRDEGYTF. V is TRBV29-1 and J is TRBJ1-2; 9 bases are a match to TRBD1. The CDR3 runs to 12 residues. Germline loops: CDR1 SQVTM, CDR2 ANQGSEA. The V and J ends lost 7 bases and 8 bases, in that order; junction bases with no gene match: 8.

The chain joins TRBV12-3 or TRBV12-4 to TRBJ1-4; 7 nucleotides agree with TRBD1. The J segment lost 8 bases and the V segment lost 6 bases, leaving 6 bases of the junction unmatched. The CDR3 sequence is 13 residues long. CDR3 sequence reads: CASSPGGGEKLFF. CDR3 DNA sequence: TGTGCCAGCAGCCCAGGGGGGGGCGAAAAACTGTTTTTT.

This clonotype was recorded at least ten times. V is TRBV10-3 and J is TRBJ2-1; tentatively, D is TRBD1 (5 bases). Deletions cut 2 bases from V and 1 base from J, with 12 bases between. Germline V gives CDR1 ENHRY, CDR2 SYGVKD. The CDR3 consists of 16 residues. CDR3 DNA: TGTGCCATCAGTGAGGGAAGGGGAAAATCCTACAATGAGCAGTTCTTC. It translates to CAISEGRGKSYNEQFF.

This clonotype was counted between two and nine times. The CDR3 DNA reads TGTGCCAGCAGCGTAACAGCGGAGCAGTTCTTC. Protein product: CASSVTAEQFF. The chain links TRBV11-2 to TRBJ2-1; D gene uncertain. The CDR3 is 11 amino acids. Germline CDR1 reads SGHAT; CDR2 reads FQNNGV. Trimming left V 5 bases short and J 10 bases short, with 9 bases between.

This clonotype was seen a few times. The genes are TRBV12-5 and TRBJ1-4; D might be TRBD1 (5 bases). V shed 3 bases and J shed 1 base, with 18 bases lying between them. This CDR3 region has 18 residues. The V gene's germline CDR1 is LGHNT and CDR2 FRNRAP. CDR3 residues: CASGFTPGEHITNEKLFF. The CDR3 coding sequence is TGTGCTAGTGGTTTCACCCCGGGGGAGCATATAACTAATGAAAAACTGTTTTTT. The full variable domain, completed using reference TRBV12-5 and TRBJ1-4, is DARVTQTPRHKVTEMGQEVTMRCQPILGHNTVFWYRQTMMQGLELLAYFRNRAPLDDSGMPKDRFSAEMPDATLATLKIQPSEPRDSAVYFCASGFTPGEHITNEKLFFGSGTQLSVL.

The sample holds many counts of this clonotype. V usage is TRBV5-5 and J usage is TRBJ2-5, with a weak D call TRBD2 (6 bases). The ends were cut back, 1 base at V and 2 bases at J, with 15 bases in the middle. This CDR3 region has 16 residues. Germline values: CDR1 SGHKS, CDR2 YYEKEE (reference sequence). CDR3 loop: CASSLLGVGGQETQYF. The CDR3 DNA reads as TGTGCCAGCAGCTTGTTAGGCGTGGGAGGTCAAGAGACCCAGTACTTC.

Many counts were recorded for this clonotype. The rearrangement uses TRBV3-1 and TRBJ2-3; 7 bases fit TRBD1. CDR1 is LGHDT and CDR2 is YNNKEL in the germline V gene (reference sequence). Losses at the gene ends were 3 bases for V and 5 bases for J; bases not matched to a gene: 8. The CDR3 covers 15 residues. CDR3 amino acids: CASSHGQGVVDTQYF. The CDR3 coding sequence is TGTGCCAGCAGCCATGGCCAGGGGGTCGTAGATACGCAGTATTTT.

The chain recombines TRBV27 with TRBJ1-6; D call uncertain. The V gene lost 6 bases and the J gene lost 5 bases, with 11 bases spanning the gap. Looked up from germline, CDR1 is MNHEY and CDR2 is SMNVEV (reference sequence). The CDR3 contains 14 residues. CDR3 region: CASRSGIDNSPLHF. CDR3 in DNA: TGTGCCAGCAGAAGCGGCATAGATAATTCACCCCTCCACTTT.

This clonotype was found many times. V gene TRBV7-2 combines with J gene TRBJ2-2, with TRBD2 matching over 9 bases. CDR3 length: 16 residues. V trimming: 2 bases; J trimming: 1 base; junction bases outside the gene matches: 2. Germline V gene data show CDR1 as SGHTA and CDR2 as FQGNSA. The CDR3 nucleotides read TGTGCCAGCAGCTTAATGACTAGCGGGAACACCGGGGAGCTGTTTTTT. Its protein is CASSLMTSGNTGELFF.

This clonotype appeared a few times. The rearrangement joins TRBV29-1 to TRBJ1-1, with 8 bases lining up with TRBD1. The V segment lost 5 bases and the J segment 5 bases; nucleotides outside the gene matches: 10. Germline V lookup: CDR1 SQVTM, CDR2 ANQGSEA. This CDR3 has 14 amino acids. The CDR3 sequence is CSVTVQGARTEAFF. CDR3 DNA: TGCAGCGTTACGGTCCAGGGGGCCCGGACTGAAGCTTTCTTT.

Only a few counts were recorded for this clonotype. The V call is TRBV12-3 or TRBV12-4, the J call TRBJ1-5; 7 bases fit TRBD1. This CDR3 has 14 amino acids. The ends lost 5 bases at V and 4 bases at J; junction bases unmatched: 5. The CDR3 region has the DNA TGTGCCAGCAGTACGACAGGGCTGAATCAGCCCCAGCATTTT. Translating it yields CASSTTGLNQPQHF.

V is TRBV2 and J is TRBJ2-5; the D call may be TRBD1 or TRBD2 (5 bases each). CDR1 is SNHLY, CDR2 FYNNEI, per germline. This CDR3 is built from 13 residues. V dropped 3 bases and J dropped 1 base, with 6 bases sitting between them. The CDR3 here is CASSDGTQETQYF. Here the CDR3 DNA reads TGTGCCAGCAGTGACGGGACCCAAGAGACCCAGTACTTC.

This chain uses TRBV29-1 with TRBJ1-5; D remains ambiguous. V was pared by 6 bases and J by 8 bases, with 17 bases between. This CDR3 is 13 amino acids long. The germline V gene has CDR1 SQVTM and CDR2 ANQGSEA. CDR3 sequence (DNA): TGCAGCGTAGTGGCGCCCGCAATGGAGCCCCAGCATTTT. It encodes CSVVAPAMEPQHF.

This clonotype was counted many times. A read error may produce the germline difference seen at one junction end. The gene calls are TRBV12-3 or TRBV12-4 and TRBJ2-1; 14 positions agree with TRBD2. The CDR3 spans 16 residues. CDR3 sequence: CASRLGLAGGDNEQFF. As DNA, the CDR3 is TGTGCCAGCAGATTAGGACTAGCGGGAGGTGACAATGAGCAGTTCTTC.